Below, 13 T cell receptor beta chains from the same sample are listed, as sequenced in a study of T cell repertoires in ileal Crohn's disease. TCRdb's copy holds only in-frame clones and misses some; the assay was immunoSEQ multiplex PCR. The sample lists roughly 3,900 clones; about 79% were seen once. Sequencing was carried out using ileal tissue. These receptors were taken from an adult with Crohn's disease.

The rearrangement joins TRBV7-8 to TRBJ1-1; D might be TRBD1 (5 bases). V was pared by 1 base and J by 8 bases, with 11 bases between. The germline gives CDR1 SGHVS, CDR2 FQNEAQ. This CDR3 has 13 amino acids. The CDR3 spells CASSLGWEGEAFF. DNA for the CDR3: TGTGCCAGCAGCTTAGGGTGGGAGGGGGAAGCTTTCTTT.

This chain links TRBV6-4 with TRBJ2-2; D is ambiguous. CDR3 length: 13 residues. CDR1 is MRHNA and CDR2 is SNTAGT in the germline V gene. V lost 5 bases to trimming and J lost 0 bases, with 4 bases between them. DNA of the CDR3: TGTGCCAGCAGTAGCGCGAACACCGGGGAGCTGTTTTTT. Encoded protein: CASSSANTGELFF.

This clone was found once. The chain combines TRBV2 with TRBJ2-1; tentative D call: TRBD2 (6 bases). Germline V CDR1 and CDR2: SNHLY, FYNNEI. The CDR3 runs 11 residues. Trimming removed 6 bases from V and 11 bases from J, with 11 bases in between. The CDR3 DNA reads TGTGCCAGCAGCGCGGGGACTCAGCAGTTCTTC. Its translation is CASSAGTQQFF.

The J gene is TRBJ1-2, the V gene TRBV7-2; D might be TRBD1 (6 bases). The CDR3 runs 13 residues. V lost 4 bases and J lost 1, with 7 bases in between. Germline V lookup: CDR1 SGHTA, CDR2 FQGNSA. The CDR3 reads CASSWTVNYGYTF. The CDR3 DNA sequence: TGTGCCAGCAGCTGGACAGTTAACTATGGCTACACCTTC.

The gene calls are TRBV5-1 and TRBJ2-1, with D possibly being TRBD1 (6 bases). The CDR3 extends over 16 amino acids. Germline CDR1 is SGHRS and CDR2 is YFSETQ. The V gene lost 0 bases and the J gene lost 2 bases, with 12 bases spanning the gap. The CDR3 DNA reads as TGCGCCAGCAGCTTGGTAGGGGGATTAACCTACAATGAGCAGTTCTTC. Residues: CASSLVGGLTYNEQFF.

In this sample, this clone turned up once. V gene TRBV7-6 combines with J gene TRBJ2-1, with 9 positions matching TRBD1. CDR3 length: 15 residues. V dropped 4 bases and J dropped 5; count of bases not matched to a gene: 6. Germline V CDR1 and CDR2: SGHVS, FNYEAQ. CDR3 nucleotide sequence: TGTGCCAGCAGCTCCGGGACAGGGTGGAACAATGAGCAGTTCTTC. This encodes CASSSGTGWNNEQFF.

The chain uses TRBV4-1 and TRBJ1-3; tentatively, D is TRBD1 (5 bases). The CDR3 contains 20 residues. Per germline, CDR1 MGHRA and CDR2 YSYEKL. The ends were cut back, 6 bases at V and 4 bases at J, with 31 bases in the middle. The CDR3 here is CASSPYPSGGRGSGGNTIYF. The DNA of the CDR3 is TGCGCCAGCAGTCCCTACCCAAGCGGGGGAAGGGGCTCGGGGGGAAACACCATATATTTT.

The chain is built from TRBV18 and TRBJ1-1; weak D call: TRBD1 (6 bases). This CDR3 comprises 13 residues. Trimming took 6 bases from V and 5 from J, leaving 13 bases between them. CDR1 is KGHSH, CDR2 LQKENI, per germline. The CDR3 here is CASSYREGTEAFF. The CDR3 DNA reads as TGTGCCAGCTCCTACAGGGAGGGAACTGAAGCTTTCTTT.

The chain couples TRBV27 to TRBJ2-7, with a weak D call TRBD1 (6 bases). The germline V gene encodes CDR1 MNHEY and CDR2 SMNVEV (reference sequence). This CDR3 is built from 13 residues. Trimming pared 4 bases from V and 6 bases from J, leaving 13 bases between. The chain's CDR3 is CASSSTGAGEQYF. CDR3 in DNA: TGTGCCAGCAGTTCGACAGGAGCCGGCGAGCAGTACTTC.

DNA for the CDR3: TGTGCCAGTGAGATCTACGGGACAGGACTGCTCAATCAGCCCCAGCATTTT. Its protein is CASEIYGTGLLNQPQHF. The rearrangement joins TRBV19 to TRBJ1-5; 8 positions agree with TRBD1. CDR3 length equals 17 residues. CDR1 and CDR2 (germline): LNHDA, SQIVND (reference sequence). Losses at the gene ends were 8 bases for V and 3 bases for J; bases not matched to a gene: 15. The variable domain in full, with the rest retrieved from reference TRBV19 and TRBJ1-5, is DGGITQSPKYLFRKEGQNVTLSCEQNLNHDAMYWYRQDPGQGLRLIYYSQIVNDFQKGDIAEGYSVSREKKESFPLTVTSAQKNPTAFYLCASEIYGTGLLNQPQHFGDGTRLSIL.

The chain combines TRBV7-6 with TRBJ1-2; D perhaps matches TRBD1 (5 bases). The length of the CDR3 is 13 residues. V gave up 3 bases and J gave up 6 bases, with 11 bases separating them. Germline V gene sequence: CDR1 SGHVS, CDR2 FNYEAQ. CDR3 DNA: TGTGCCAGCAGCTTTACGGAAGGGGATGGCTACACCTTC. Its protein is CASSFTEGDGYTF.

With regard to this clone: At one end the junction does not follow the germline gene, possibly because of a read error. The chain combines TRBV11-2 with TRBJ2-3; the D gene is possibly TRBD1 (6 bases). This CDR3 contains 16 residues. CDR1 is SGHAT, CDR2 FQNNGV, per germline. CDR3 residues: CTSSPKAQGKADTQYF. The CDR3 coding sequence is TGTACCAGCAGCCCTAAGGCCCAGGGGAAGGCAGATACGCAGTATTTT.

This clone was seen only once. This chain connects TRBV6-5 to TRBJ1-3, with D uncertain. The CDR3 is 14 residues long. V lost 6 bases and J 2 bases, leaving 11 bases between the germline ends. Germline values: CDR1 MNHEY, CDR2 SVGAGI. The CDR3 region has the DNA TGTGCCAGCAGCAGGCGGGCGGCTGGAAACACCATATATTTT. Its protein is CASSRRAAGNTIYF.